This T cell receptor beta chain was observed in a study of OX40 agonist ivuxolimab in advanced cancers. About the research overall: Participants could have had prior anti-PD-1, anti-PD-L1 or anti-CTLA-4 therapy, and 40% had some.

CDR1 and CDR2 from the germline V gene are SEHNR and FQNEAQ (reference sequence). The V segment lost 1 base and the J segment 7 bases; nucleotides outside the gene matches: 1. The CDR3 sequence is 13 residues long. Data came from immunoSEQ multiplex PCR; TCRdb stores just in-frame clones and leaves some out. The repertoire includes around 60,000 clones, over 75% of them detected once, and 15% to 20% sits in the top ten. The chain carries TRBV7-9 and TRBJ1-2; 9 bases align to TRBD1. This TCR was sampled from an adult with an advanced solid tumor such as melanoma, head and neck, liver or kidney cancer. The material was CD4+ or CD8+ T cells sorted from blood, obtained in a trial of the OX40 agonist ivuxolimab. CDR3 region: CASSLGDRVGYTF. CDR3 nucleotide sequence: TGTGCCAGCAGCTTAGGGGACAGGGTTGGCTACACCTTC.